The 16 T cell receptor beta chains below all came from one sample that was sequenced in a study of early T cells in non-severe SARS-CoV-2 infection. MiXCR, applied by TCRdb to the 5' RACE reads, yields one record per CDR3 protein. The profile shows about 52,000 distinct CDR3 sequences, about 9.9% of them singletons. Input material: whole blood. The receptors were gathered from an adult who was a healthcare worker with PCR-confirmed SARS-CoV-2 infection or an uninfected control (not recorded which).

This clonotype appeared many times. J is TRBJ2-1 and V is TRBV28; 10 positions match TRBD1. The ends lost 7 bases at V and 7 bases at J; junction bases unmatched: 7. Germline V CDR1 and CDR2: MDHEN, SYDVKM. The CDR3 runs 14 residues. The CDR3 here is CASKGQGLRNEQFF. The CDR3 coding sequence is TGTGCCAGCAAGGGACAGGGGTTGAGGAATGAGCAGTTCTTC.

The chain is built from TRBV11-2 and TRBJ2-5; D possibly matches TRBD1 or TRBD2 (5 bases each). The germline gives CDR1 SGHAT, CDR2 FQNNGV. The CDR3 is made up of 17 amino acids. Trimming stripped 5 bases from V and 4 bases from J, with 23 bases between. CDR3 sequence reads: CASSPWIDEGLGETQYF. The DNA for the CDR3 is TGTGCCAGCAGCCCTTGGATCGATGAGGGGTTGGGAGAGACCCAGTACTTC.

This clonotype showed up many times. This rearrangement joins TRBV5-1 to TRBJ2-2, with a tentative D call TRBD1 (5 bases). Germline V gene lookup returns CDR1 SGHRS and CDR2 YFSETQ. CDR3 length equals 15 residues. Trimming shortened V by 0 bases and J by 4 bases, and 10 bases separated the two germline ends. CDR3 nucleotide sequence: TGCGCCAGCAGCTTGGGAGACAGAAGCACCGGGGAGCTGTTTTTT. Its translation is CASSLGDRSTGELFF.

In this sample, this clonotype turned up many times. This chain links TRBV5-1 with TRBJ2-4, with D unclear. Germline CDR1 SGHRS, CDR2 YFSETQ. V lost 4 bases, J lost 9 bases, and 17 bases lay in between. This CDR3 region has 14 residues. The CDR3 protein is CASSRPPAESIQYF. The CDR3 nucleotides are TGCGCCAGCAGCCGCCCTCCGGCCGAGAGCATTCAGTACTTC. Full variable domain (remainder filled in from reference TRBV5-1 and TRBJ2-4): KAGVTQTPRYLIKTRGQQVTLSCSPISGHRSVSWYQQTPGQGLQFLFEYFSETQRNKGNFPGRFSGRQFSNSRSEMNVSTLELGDSALYLCASSRPPAESIQYFGAGTRLSVL.

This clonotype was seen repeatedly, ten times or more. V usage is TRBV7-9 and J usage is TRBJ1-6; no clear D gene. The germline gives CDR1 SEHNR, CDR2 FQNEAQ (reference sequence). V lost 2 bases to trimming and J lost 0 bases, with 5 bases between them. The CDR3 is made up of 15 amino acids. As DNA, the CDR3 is TGTGCCAGCAGCTTATGGAGCTCCTATAATTCACCCCTCCACTTT. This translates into CASSLWSSYNSPLHF.

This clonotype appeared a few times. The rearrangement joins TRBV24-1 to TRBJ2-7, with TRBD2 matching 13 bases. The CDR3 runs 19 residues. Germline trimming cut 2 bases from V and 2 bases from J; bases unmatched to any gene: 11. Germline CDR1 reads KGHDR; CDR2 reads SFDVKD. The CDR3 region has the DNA TGTGCCACCAGTGATTACAGAAATCGGACTAGCGGGAGTACCTACGAGCAGTACTTC. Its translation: CATSDYRNRTSGSTYEQYF.

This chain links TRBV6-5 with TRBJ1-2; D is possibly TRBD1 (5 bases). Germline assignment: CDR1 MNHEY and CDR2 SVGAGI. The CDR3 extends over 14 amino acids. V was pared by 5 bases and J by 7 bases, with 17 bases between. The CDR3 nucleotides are TGTGCCAGCAGTCCGGACGGGACGCTGCTTGGCTACACCTTC. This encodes CASSPDGTLLGYTF.

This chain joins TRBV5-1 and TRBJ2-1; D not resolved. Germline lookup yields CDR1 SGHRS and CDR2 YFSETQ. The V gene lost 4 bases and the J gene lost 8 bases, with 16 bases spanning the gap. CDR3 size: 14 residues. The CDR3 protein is CASSPRESKDEQFF. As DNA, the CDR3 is TGCGCCAGCAGCCCACGCGAGAGTAAGGATGAGCAGTTCTTC. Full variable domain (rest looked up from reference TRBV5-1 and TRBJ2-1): KAGVTQTPRYLIKTRGQQVTLSCSPISGHRSVSWYQQTPGQGLQFLFEYFSETQRNKGNFPGRFSGRQFSNSRSEMNVSTLELGDSALYLCASSPRESKDEQFFGPGTRLTVL.

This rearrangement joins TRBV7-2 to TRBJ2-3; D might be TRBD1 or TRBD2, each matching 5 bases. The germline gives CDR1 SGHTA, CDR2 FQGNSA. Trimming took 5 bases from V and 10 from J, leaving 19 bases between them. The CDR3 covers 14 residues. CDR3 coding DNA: TGTGCCAGCAGCCCGGGGACCCCAGGTTATGCGCAGTATTTT. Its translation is CASSPGTPGYAQYF.

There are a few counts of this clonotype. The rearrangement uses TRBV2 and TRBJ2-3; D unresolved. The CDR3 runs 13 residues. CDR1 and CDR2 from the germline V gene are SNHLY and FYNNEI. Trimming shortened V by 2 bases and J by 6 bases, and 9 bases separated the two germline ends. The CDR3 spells CASSEQNPDTQYF. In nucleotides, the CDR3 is TGTGCCAGCAGTGAACAGAATCCCGATACGCAGTATTTT.

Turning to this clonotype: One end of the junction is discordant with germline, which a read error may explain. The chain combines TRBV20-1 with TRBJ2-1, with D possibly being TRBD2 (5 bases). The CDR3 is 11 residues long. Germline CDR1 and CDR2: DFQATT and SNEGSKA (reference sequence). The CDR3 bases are TGCAGTGCTGTCCGGGATCTAAAAGGGCTCTTC. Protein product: CSAVRDLKGLF.

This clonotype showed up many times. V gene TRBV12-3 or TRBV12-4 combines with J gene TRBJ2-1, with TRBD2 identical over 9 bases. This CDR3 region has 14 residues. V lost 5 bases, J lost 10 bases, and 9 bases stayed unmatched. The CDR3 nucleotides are TGTGCCAGCAGTATTTCCGGGACTAGCAGAGAGCAGTTCTTC. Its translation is CASSISGTSREQFF.

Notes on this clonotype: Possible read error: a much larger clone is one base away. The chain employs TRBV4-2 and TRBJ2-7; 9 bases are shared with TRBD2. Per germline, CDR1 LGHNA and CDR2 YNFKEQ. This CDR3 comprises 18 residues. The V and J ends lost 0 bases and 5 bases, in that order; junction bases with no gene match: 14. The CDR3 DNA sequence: TGTGCCAGCAGCCAAGACCCCCTCCCCCAAGCGGGAGGTGACGAGCAGTACTTC. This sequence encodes CASSQDPLPQAGGDEQYF.

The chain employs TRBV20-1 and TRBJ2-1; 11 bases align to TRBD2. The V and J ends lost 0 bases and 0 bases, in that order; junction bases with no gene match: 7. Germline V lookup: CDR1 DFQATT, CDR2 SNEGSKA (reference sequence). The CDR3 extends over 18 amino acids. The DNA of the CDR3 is TGCAGTGCTAGAGATCTGGCTAGCGGGGGGAACTCCTACAATGAGCAGTTCTTC. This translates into CSARDLASGGNSYNEQFF.

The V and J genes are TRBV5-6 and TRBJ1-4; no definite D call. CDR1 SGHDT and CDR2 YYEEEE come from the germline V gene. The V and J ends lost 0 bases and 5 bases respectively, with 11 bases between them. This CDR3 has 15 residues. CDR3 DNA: TGTGCCAGCAGCTTGGGCCCAGACCAGAATGAAAAACTGTTTTTT. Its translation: CASSLGPDQNEKLFF.

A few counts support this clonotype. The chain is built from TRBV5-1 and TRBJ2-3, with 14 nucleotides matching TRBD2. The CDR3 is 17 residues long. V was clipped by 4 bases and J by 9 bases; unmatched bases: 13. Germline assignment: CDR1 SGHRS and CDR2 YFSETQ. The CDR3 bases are TGCGCCAGCAGCGAGGGACTAGCGGGAGTTCTCGGAAAAACGCAGTATTTT. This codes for CASSEGLAGVLGKTQYF. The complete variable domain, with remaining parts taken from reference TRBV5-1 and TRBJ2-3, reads KAGVTQTPRYLIKTRGQQVTLSCSPISGHRSVSWYQQTPGQGLQFLFEYFSETQRNKGNFPGRFSGRQFSNSRSEMNVSTLELGDSALYLCASSEGLAGVLGKTQYFGPGTRLTVL.